This T cell receptor (beta chain) was observed in a study of blood T cell repertoires in COVID-19 (dated by TCRdb to the early 2020s). Concerning the study at large: Samples from collaborators originated in the United States, Italy and Spain and spanned both the acute and convalescent phases of COVID-19. The material from the prospective study consisted of cDNA or gDNA derived from T cells, B-cell-depleted T cells, or PBMCs. Subjects who had been exposed to COVID-19, were actively infected with it, or had recovered from it provided the deeply sampled blood TCRbeta repertoires that made up the dataset. The repertoires were released in a freely available public database meant as a resource for research on the immune response to SARS-CoV-2. Samples came from the ongoing ImmuneRACE study (first 160 participants) plus 1,254 subjects from 6 global collaborators. Sample metadata almost always included a de-identified subject ID, COVID-19 status, age in years and sex. Where HLA class I and class II types were available, the types were taken from metadata supplied by the sample provider, not from assay-based typing.

Details on this clone: The antigen it binds to is not known. There are no base qualities to consult, and no much larger clone falls within one base.

The research as a whole found: Clinical and demographic metadata were provided uncurated, with the amount varying by source and participant.

Compared with germline, V lacks 4 bases and J lacks 8 bases; bases without a gene match: 10. From the cysteine through the phenylalanine, the CDR3 covers 15 amino acids. CDR3 DNA only is kept here, 45 bases in frame from base 1. In the germline V gene, CDR1 corresponds to SGHAT and CDR2 to FQNNGV. Collaborating institutions collected whole blood in K2EDTA tubes following their own protocols. Collaborator samples were shipped for TCRbeta analysis as frozen whole blood, isolated PBMCs, or DNA extracted from either sample type. The immunoSEQ Assay, a bias-controlled multiplex PCR, was used to amplify TCRbeta CDR3 regions from genomic DNA. Concerning the study's data processing: The number of nucleated cells in each sample was estimated from the amplification of reference gene primers within the assay. To quantify the absolute abundance of each unique TCRbeta CDR3 rearrangement, sequence reads were collapsed and filtered. For each sample, productive Simpson clonality was calculated by taking the square root of Simpson's diversity index across productive rearrangements. The table comes from immuneACCESS by way of TCRdb, which keeps in-frame sequences with V and J called. Part of the clones is missing from these tables; in studies checked, under half for an unresolved V gene and the rest for unknown reasons. V and J calls and clone size are copied from that table; D and trimming were computed from the DNA. Across this sample there are 150,000 to 200,000 clones, with almost 85% seen only once. The ten largest account for roughly 6.9% of the sample.

The sequence derives from a human donor with acute or convalescent COVID-19. The donor label of this sample is uncertain. The receptor chain draws on TRBV11-2 and TRBJ1-4, with 7 junctional bases fitting TRBD1. The sample consisted of peripheral blood. CDR3 loop: CASSSTRQGPEKLFF. The DNA sequence reads TGTGCCAGCAGCTCGACCAGACAGGGCCCGGAAAAACTGTTTTTT. Where the CDR3 stops, the reference TRBV11-2 and TRBJ1-4 genes take over; the full variable domain is EAGVAQSPRYKIIEKRQSVAFWCNPISGHATLYWYQQILGQGPKLLIQFQNNGVVDDSQLPKDRFSAERLKGVDSTLKIQPAKLEDSAVYLCASSSTRQGPEKLFFGSGTQLSVL.